The 11 T cell receptor beta chains presented below share a single source sample, sequenced in a study of cytotoxic CD8 clonotypes in ibrutinib-treated CLL (TCRdb year 2021). Libraries came from the immunoSEQ multiplex PCR assay. TCRdb provides this immuneACCESS table in a form limited to in-frame rearrangements. Some clones are lacking; in checked studies, under half of them reflect an unresolved V gene, and why the rest are absent is not known. The table for this sample lists around 50,000 clones; roughly 57% of them were counted only once. Of the sample, 25% to 30% is held by the ten largest clones. Per the publication, the time point label means: roughly 2 years on ibrutinib. The specimen comprised PBMCs, sampled after 24 months of ibrutinib treatment. The source is a human donor with chronic lymphocytic leukemia.

V and J are TRBV5-6 and TRBJ1-2, with a weak D call TRBD1 (5 bases). V lost 5 bases to trimming and J lost 6 bases, with 23 bases between them. This CDR3 contains 16 residues. Germline V gives CDR1 SGHDT, CDR2 YYEEEE. Here the CDR3 reads CASRPGAKILRDGYTF. In DNA form, the CDR3 reads TGTGCCAGCAGGCCCGGGGCGAAGATTCTCAGGGATGGCTACACCTTC.

The rearrangement joins TRBV4-1 to TRBJ2-7; D gene unclear. There are 15 residues in the CDR3. The V end lost 8 bases, the J end lost 3 bases, and 20 bases lay between the germline ends. CDR1 is MGHRA and CDR2 is YSYEKL in the germline V gene. The CDR3 sequence is CASSTAVGLVYEQYF. As DNA, the CDR3 is TGCGCCAGCTCAACAGCAGTCGGGTTGGTCTACGAGCAGTACTTC.

This clone occurred once. The rearrangement links TRBV18 to TRBJ2-7; no clear D gene. Germline CDR1 KGHSH, CDR2 LQKENI. The CDR3 runs 11 residues. Between the trimmed V and J ends, which lost 2 bases and 3 bases, there was a span of 2 bases. In nucleotides, the CDR3 is TGTGCCAGCTCACCAGGCTACGAGCAGTACTTC. It translates to CASSPGYEQYF.

This chain joins TRBV19 and TRBJ1-3, with D possibly being TRBD1 (5 bases). The germline V gene has CDR1 LNHDA and CDR2 SQIVND (reference sequence). This CDR3 region has 15 residues. V lost 3 bases, J lost 2 bases, and 11 bases lay in between. DNA for the CDR3: TGTGCCAGTAGTATTCGGGGGACCGCTGGAAACACCATATATTTT. This codes for CASSIRGTAGNTIYF. Together with reference TRBV19 and TRBJ1-3, the CDR3 gives the full variable domain: DGGITQSPKYLFRKEGQNVTLSCEQNLNHDAMYWYRQDPGQGLRLIYYSQIVNDFQKGDIAEGYSVSREKKESFPLTVTSAQKNPTAFYLCASSIRGTAGNTIYFGEGSWLTVV.

The gene calls are TRBV5-8 and TRBJ2-5; 7 nucleotides line up with TRBD2. Per germline, CDR1 SGHTS and CDR2 YDEGEE. CDR3 length: 14 amino acids. V lost 9 bases to trimming and J lost 4 bases; unmatched junction nucleotides: 12. CDR3 in amino acids: CAMQGLAVRETQYF. The CDR3 DNA is TGTGCCATGCAGGGTCTAGCGGTGAGAGAGACCCAGTACTTC.

There are many counts of this clone. J is TRBJ1-1 and V is TRBV6-1; 9 bases map to TRBD1. J lost 10 bases, V lost 6 bases, and 12 bases had no gene match. Germline values: CDR1 MNHNS, CDR2 SASEGT. The length of the CDR3 is 14 residues. Here the CDR3 reads CASRDTTGGKGAFF. In DNA, the CDR3 is TGTGCCAGCAGGGATACCACAGGGGGCAAAGGAGCTTTCTTT.

The chain uses TRBV7-9 and TRBJ1-5; D is ambiguous. The CDR3 is 13 residues long. Germline values: CDR1 SEHNR, CDR2 FQNEAQ (reference sequence). V was clipped by 1 base and J by 5 bases, with 6 bases between them. CDR3 DNA sequence: TGTGCCAGCAGCTTAGGAGGGTATCAGCCCCAGCATTTT. This translates into CASSLGGYQPQHF.

There are a few counts of this clone. The chain couples TRBV2 to TRBJ2-1; 8 nucleotides agree with TRBD2. V lost 7 bases, J lost 6 bases, and 11 bases stayed unmatched. Germline V gene lookup returns CDR1 SNHLY and CDR2 FYNNEI. The CDR3 totals 15 residues. The CDR3 loop reads CASIPVAGSTNEQFF. DNA of the CDR3: TGTGCCAGCATTCCGGTAGCGGGGAGCACCAATGAGCAGTTCTTC.

This chain uses TRBV5-1 with TRBJ1-2, with 8 nucleotides matching TRBD1. J lost 4 bases, V lost 4 bases, and 9 bases had no gene match. CDR3 size: 15 residues. Germline V gene lookup returns CDR1 SGHRS and CDR2 YFSETQ. This CDR3 is CASSKGQGPAYGYTF. CDR3 nucleotides: TGCGCCAGCAGCAAAGGACAGGGCCCAGCCTATGGCTACACCTTC. The entire variable domain, with the rest obtained from reference TRBV5-1 and TRBJ1-2, is as follows: KAGVTQTPRYLIKTRGQQVTLSCSPISGHRSVSWYQQTPGQGLQFLFEYFSETQRNKGNFPGRFSGRQFSNSRSEMNVSTLELGDSALYLCASSKGQGPAYGYTFGSGTRLTVV.

This clone was detected a few times. The chain uses TRBV2 and TRBJ1-4; D perhaps matches TRBD1 (5 bases). This CDR3 has 15 residues. V lost 1 base to trimming and J lost 7 bases, with 13 bases between them. The germline V gene has CDR1 SNHLY and CDR2 FYNNEI. DNA for the CDR3: TGTGCCAGCAGTGAAGGTCCCGGGGGTAGTGAAAAACTGTTTTTT. This translates into CASSEGPGGSEKLFF.

This clone counts as medium-sized (0.01 to 0.1%). The chain is built from TRBV27 and TRBJ2-3; no clear D. The CDR3 is 15 residues long. Germline V gene data show CDR1 as MNHEY and CDR2 as SMNVEV (reference sequence). Deletions cut 1 base from V and 1 base from J, with 9 bases between. The CDR3 nucleotides are TGTGCCAGCAGTTTATTGGTGACGCGCACAGATACGCAGTATTTT. Residues: CASSLLVTRTDTQYF.